This T cell receptor (beta chain) comes out of a study of blood T cell repertoires in COVID-19. Study-level background: COVID-19 samples collected from the United States, Italy and Spain covered acute and convalescent phases.

Germline loops: CDR1 LGHDT, CDR2 YNNKEL (reference sequence). The CDR3 extends over 15 amino acids. V shed 2 bases and J 5 bases; nucleotides not matched to a gene: 4. Sequencing used immunoSEQ multiplex PCR; TCRdb keeps in-frame clones, though not all of them. The top ten hold about 8.5% of the sample, which has 110,000 or so clones, approximately 84% seen once. This TCR derives from a woman aged 40 to 50 with acute or convalescent COVID-19. The V call is TRBV3-1 (or the pseudogene TRBV3-2), the J call TRBJ1-1; TRBD1 matches at 11 bases. The sample consisted of peripheral blood. CDR3: CASSQLGTGGTEAFF. In nucleotides, the CDR3 is TGTGCCAGCAGCCAACTTGGGACAGGGGGGACTGAAGCTTTCTTT.